These 20 T cell receptor beta chains were all obtained from the same sample, sequenced in a study of T cells in Graves' hyperthyroidism and ophthalmopathy. Amplification of TCR beta CDR3 regions was performed using RNA transcripts as template. Researchers ran a first-round RT-PCR on the TCR CDR3 using the HTBI primer set. TCRdb processed the multiplex PCR reads anew with MiXCR; each CDR3 protein has one entry. The sample consists of 500,000 or so distinct CDR3 sequences, roughly 15% of them appearing once. Sequencing was done on a sample of blood. The source is a woman aged 25 to 45 with Graves' ophthalmopathy.

V usage is TRBV5-5 and J usage is TRBJ1-1; unclear D gene. Germline assignment: CDR1 SGHKS and CDR2 YYEKEE (reference sequence). V lost 0 bases, J lost 2 bases, and 11 bases lay in between. This CDR3 region has 15 residues. CDR3 sequence: CASSLDAGSNTEAFF. CDR3 nucleotide sequence: TGTGCCAGCAGCTTGGATGCGGGGTCTAACACTGAAGCTTTCTTT.

The rearrangement joins TRBV6-4 to TRBJ2-3; possibly TRBD2 for D (6 bases). Germline values: CDR1 MRHNA, CDR2 SNTAGT. The CDR3 consists of 14 residues. The ends were cut back, 5 bases at V and 4 bases at J, with 13 bases in the middle. CDR3 nucleotides: TGTGCCAGCAGTTTAGGCGGGGAATCAGATACGCAGTATTTT. Protein sequence: CASSLGGESDTQYF.

This clonotype was observed many times. The chain uses TRBV5-1 and TRBJ2-7; D is unresolved. V lost 4 bases and J 2 bases, leaving 16 bases between the germline ends. The CDR3 consists of 15 residues. The V gene's germline CDR1 is SGHRS and CDR2 YFSETQ. The CDR3 here is CASSPSGERTYEQYF. CDR3 coding DNA: TGCGCCAGCAGCCCGTCCGGCGAGCGCACCTACGAGCAGTACTTC. Combining the CDR3 with reference TRBV5-1 and TRBJ2-7 gives the whole variable domain KAGVTQTPRYLIKTRGQQVTLSCSPISGHRSVSWYQQTPGQGLQFLFEYFSETQRNKGNFPGRFSGRQFSNSRSEMNVSTLELGDSALYLCASSPSGERTYEQYFGPGTRLTVT.

This clonotype was recorded at least ten times. Here the CDR3 DNA reads TGTGCCAGCAGGGACGTGGGGCTGAGCTCCTACGAGCAGTACTTC. Amino acid sequence: CASRDVGLSSYEQYF. This chain connects TRBV6-1 to TRBJ2-7, with D perhaps matching TRBD1 (5 bases). V was trimmed by 6 bases and J by 0 bases, leaving 15 bases between them. CDR3 length equals 15 residues. The V gene's germline CDR1 is MNHNS and CDR2 SASEGT.

This clonotype has ten or more counts. The chain couples TRBV19 to TRBJ2-1; 11 bases fit TRBD2. Trimming took 6 bases from V and 2 from J; bases not matched to a gene: 3. Germline CDR1 reads LNHDA; CDR2 reads SQIVND (reference sequence). The CDR3 has 15 amino acids. The CDR3 DNA follows: TGTGCCAGTAGATCGGGACTAGCGGCCTACAATGAGCAGTTCTTC. This encodes CASRSGLAAYNEQFF.

In this sample, this clonotype turned up many times. The chain combines TRBV11-2 with TRBJ2-1; TRBD2 matches 12 bases. The CDR3 contains 16 residues. With 4 bases clipped from V and 8 bases from J, the junction kept 9 bases outside the gene matches. Germline lookup yields CDR1 SGHAT and CDR2 FQNNGV. The CDR3 DNA follows: TGTGCCAGCAGCTCTCGACTAGCGGGAGAACCCTATGAGCAGTTCTTC. Its translation: CASSSRLAGEPYEQFF.

The chain uses TRBV7-6 and TRBJ2-7; TRBD2 matches at 7 bases. The CDR3 runs to 15 residues. From germline, CDR1 is SGHVS and CDR2 FNYEAQ. V lost 0 bases, J lost 3 bases, and 5 bases stayed unmatched. CDR3 sequence reads: CASSLAAGASYEQYF. DNA of the CDR3: TGTGCCAGCAGCTTAGCGGCGGGAGCTAGCTACGAGCAGTACTTC.

This clonotype was detected many times. The J gene is TRBJ2-7, the V gene TRBV12-3 or TRBV12-4; D perhaps matches TRBD1 (6 bases). V dropped 8 bases and J dropped 3 bases, with 17 bases sitting between them. This CDR3 spans 14 amino acids. The CDR3 coding sequence is TGTGCCAGCGCCTCCAGGGCAGGGGTCTACGAGCAGTACTTC. This codes for CASASRAGVYEQYF.

The chain uses TRBV20-1 and TRBJ1-5, with 10 positions matching TRBD1. This CDR3 is built from 15 residues. V lost 4 bases to trimming and J lost 7 bases; unmatched junction nucleotides: 10. CDR1 is DFQATT, CDR2 SNEGSKA, per germline (reference sequence). The CDR3: CSAIPTDRGNQPQHF. CDR3 nucleotides: TGCAGTGCTATCCCGACGGACAGGGGGAACCAGCCCCAGCATTTT.

The table lists this clonotype with a few counts. The genes are TRBV6-6 and TRBJ1-5; no clear D. CDR1 is MNHNY, CDR2 SVGAGI, per germline (reference sequence). CDR3 length: 13 amino acids. V was trimmed by 2 bases and J by 9 bases, leaving 11 bases between them. CDR3 coding DNA: TGTGCCAGCAGTTACCAAATTGACCGGCCCCAGCATTTT. It translates to CASSYQIDRPQHF.

The chain couples TRBV19 to TRBJ2-2; TRBD1 matches at 9 bases. From germline, CDR1 is LNHDA and CDR2 SQIVND (reference sequence). The CDR3 extends over 16 amino acids. J gave up 1 base and V 6 bases, and 6 bases lay outside the gene matches. The CDR3 nucleotides are TGTGCCAGTAGGATACCGGGACAGGGGAACACCGGGGAGCTGTTTTTT. Translating it yields CASRIPGQGNTGELFF. The full variable domain, its missing parts supplied by reference TRBV19 and TRBJ2-2, is DGGITQSPKYLFRKEGQNVTLSCEQNLNHDAMYWYRQDPGQGLRLIYYSQIVNDFQKGDIAEGYSVSREKKESFPLTVTSAQKNPTAFYLCASRIPGQGNTGELFFGEGSRLTVL.

The chain uses TRBV4-3 and TRBJ2-3; no reliable D call. Germline V gene data show CDR1 as LGHNA and CDR2 as YSLEER. With 1 base removed from V and 3 bases from J, the gap between germline ends came to 14 bases. The CDR3 covers 16 residues. This CDR3 reads CASSQGLTLLTDTQYF. As DNA, the CDR3 is TGCGCCAGCAGCCAAGGCCTGACCTTGCTGACAGATACGCAGTATTTT.

This clonotype has ten or more counts. The V gene is TRBV20-1, the J gene TRBJ1-1; possible D gene TRBD1, 5 bases. Germline CDR1 DFQATT, CDR2 SNEGSKA (reference sequence). The CDR3 covers 12 residues. V lost 6 bases and J lost 4, with 12 bases in between. The DNA for the CDR3 is TGCAGTGCCACACAGGCGGTCACTGAAGCTTTCTTT. Translation gives CSATQAVTEAFF.

This chain uses TRBV9 with TRBJ2-7, with TRBD2 matching 8 bases. The CDR3 totals 16 residues. V dropped 0 bases and J dropped 4; count of bases not matched to a gene: 9. Germline CDR1 SGDLS, CDR2 YYNGEE. CDR3 protein: CASSVAPGGPGYEQYF. The CDR3 DNA follows: TGTGCCAGCAGCGTAGCCCCGGGAGGGCCGGGGTACGAGCAGTACTTC.

The chain recombines TRBV27 with TRBJ1-6; 10 bases agree with TRBD1. Germline trimming cut 6 bases from V and 13 bases from J; bases unmatched to any gene: 6. This CDR3 has 13 residues. Looked up from germline, CDR1 is MNHEY and CDR2 is SMNVEV (reference sequence). The CDR3 DNA is TGTGCCAGCAGGCCGGGACAGGGGTTTCCCCTCCACTTT. Protein product: CASRPGQGFPLHF.

The V call is TRBV9, the J call TRBJ2-7; perhaps TRBD2 as D (7 bases). The CDR3 is made up of 15 amino acids. CDR1 is SGDLS and CDR2 is YYNGEE in the germline V gene. Deletions cut 0 bases from V and 8 bases from J, with 18 bases between. The CDR3 DNA is TGTGCCAGCAGCGTAGAAGAGGGGGGGGGGAGAAAGCAGTACTTC. Protein: CASSVEEGGGRKQYF.

V is TRBV28 and J is TRBJ2-2; tentatively, D is TRBD1 (5 bases). With 8 bases removed from V and 0 bases from J, the gap between germline ends came to 13 bases. Looked up from germline, CDR1 is MDHEN and CDR2 is SYDVKM. The CDR3 sequence is 15 residues long. CDR3 amino acids: CASRPMTANTGELFF. Written as DNA, the CDR3 is TGTGCCAGCCGCCCTATGACAGCGAACACCGGGGAGCTGTTTTTT.

Only a few counts were recorded for this clonotype. The chain carries TRBV27 and TRBJ1-2; TRBD1 matches 9 bases. Trimming cost V 4 bases and J 4 bases; bases outside gene matches: 13. The CDR3 loop spans 17 amino acids. Germline V gene lookup returns CDR1 MNHEY and CDR2 SMNVEV (reference sequence). The CDR3 is CASSSYPTGGSGYGYTF. The CDR3 DNA sequence: TGTGCCAGCAGTTCTTACCCAACAGGGGGCTCAGGCTATGGCTACACCTTC.

V is TRBV9 and J is TRBJ1-2; D call uncertain. From germline, CDR1 is SGDLS and CDR2 YYNGEE. The CDR3 has 14 residues. V was shortened by 4 bases and J by 6 bases, with 16 bases between the two germline ends. The CDR3 is CASSPSPGSHGYTF. The DNA of the CDR3 is TGTGCCAGCAGCCCATCTCCAGGATCACATGGCTACACCTTC.

This clonotype was seen at least ten times. This CDR3 reads CSANGLAPNTGELFF. For the CDR3, the DNA is TGCAGTGCTAATGGGTTAGCGCCGAACACCGGGGAGCTGTTTTTT. The rearrangement uses TRBV20-1 and TRBJ2-2; D is perhaps TRBD2 (5 bases). Trimming pared 4 bases from V and 0 bases from J, leaving 12 bases between. CDR3 size: 15 residues. Germline CDR1 and CDR2: DFQATT and SNEGSKA (reference sequence).